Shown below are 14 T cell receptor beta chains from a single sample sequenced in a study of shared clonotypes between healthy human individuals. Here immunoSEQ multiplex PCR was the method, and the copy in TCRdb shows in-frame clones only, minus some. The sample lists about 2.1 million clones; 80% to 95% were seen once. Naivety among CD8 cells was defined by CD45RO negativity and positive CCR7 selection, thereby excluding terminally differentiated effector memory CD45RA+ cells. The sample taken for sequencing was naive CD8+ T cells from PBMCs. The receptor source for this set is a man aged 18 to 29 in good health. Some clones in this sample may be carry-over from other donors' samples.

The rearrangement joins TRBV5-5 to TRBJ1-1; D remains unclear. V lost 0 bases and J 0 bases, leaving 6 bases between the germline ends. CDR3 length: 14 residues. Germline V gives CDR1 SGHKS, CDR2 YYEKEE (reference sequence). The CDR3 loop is CASSLATVNTEAFF. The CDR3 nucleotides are TGTGCCAGCAGCTTGGCGACGGTGAACACTGAAGCTTTCTTT.

The CDR3 region is CASSLTGTGPPFSYNEQFF. DNA of the CDR3: TGTGCCAGCAGCTTAACCGGGACAGGGCCCCCTTTTTCCTACAATGAGCAGTTCTTC. The chain links TRBV7-9 to TRBJ2-1; 9 bases match TRBD1. Germline CDR1 reads SEHNR; CDR2 reads FQNEAQ (reference sequence). The CDR3 sequence is 19 residues long. J was trimmed by 1 base and V by 2 bases; bases with no gene match: 12.

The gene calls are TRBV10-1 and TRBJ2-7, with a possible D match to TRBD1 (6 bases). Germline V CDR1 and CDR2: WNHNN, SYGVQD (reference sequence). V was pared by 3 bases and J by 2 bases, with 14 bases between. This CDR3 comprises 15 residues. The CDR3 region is CASSERGTLPYEQYF. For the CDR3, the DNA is TGCGCCAGCAGTGAAAGGGGGACACTACCCTACGAGCAGTACTTC.

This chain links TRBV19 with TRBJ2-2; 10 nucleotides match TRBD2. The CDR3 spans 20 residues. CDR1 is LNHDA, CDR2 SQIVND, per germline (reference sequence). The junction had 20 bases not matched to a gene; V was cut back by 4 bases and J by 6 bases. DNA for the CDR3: TGTGCCAGTAGTACACGACTGCGCACTAGCGGGATGGATCCCGCCGGGGAGCTGTTTTTT. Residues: CASSTRLRTSGMDPAGELFF.

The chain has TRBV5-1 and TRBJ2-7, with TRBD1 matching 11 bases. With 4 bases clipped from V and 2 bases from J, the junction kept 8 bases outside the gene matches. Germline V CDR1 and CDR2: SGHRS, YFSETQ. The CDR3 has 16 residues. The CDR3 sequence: CASSPTGQGATYEQYF. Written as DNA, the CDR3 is TGCGCCAGCAGCCCGACAGGACAGGGGGCCACCTACGAGCAGTACTTC. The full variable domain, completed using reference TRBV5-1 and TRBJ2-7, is KAGVTQTPRYLIKTRGQQVTLSCSPISGHRSVSWYQQTPGQGLQFLFEYFSETQRNKGNFPGRFSGRQFSNSRSEMNVSTLELGDSALYLCASSPTGQGATYEQYFGPGTRLTVT.

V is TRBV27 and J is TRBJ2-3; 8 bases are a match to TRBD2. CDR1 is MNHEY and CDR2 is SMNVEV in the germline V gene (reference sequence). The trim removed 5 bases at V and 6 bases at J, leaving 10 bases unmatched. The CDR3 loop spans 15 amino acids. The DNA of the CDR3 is TGTGCCAGCAGTCCCCGGACTAGCCGAGGGGATACGCAGTATTTT. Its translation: CASSPRTSRGDTQYF.

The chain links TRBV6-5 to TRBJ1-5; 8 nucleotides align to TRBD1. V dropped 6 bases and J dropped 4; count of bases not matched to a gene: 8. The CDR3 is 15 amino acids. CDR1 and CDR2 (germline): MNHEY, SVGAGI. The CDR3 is CASSALGTGNQPQHF. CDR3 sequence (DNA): TGTGCCAGCAGCGCGTTAGGGACAGGTAATCAGCCCCAGCATTTT.

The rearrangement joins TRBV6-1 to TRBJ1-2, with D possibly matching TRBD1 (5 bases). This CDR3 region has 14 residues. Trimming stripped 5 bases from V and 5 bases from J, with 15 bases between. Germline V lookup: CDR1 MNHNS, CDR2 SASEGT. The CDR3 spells CASSPTTDTYGYTF. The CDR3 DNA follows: TGTGCCAGCAGTCCTACAACGGACACTTATGGCTACACCTTC.

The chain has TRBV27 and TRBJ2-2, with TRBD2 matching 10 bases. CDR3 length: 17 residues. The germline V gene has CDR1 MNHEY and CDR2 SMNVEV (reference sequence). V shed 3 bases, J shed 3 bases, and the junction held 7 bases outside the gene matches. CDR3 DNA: TGTGCCAGCAGTTTTGGAGCGGGAGGGCCTCACACCGGGGAGCTGTTTTTT. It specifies CASSFGAGGPHTGELFF.

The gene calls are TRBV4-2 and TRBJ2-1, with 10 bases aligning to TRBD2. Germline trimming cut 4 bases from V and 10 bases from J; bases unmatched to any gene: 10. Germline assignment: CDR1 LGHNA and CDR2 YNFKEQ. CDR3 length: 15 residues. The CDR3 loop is CASSRRTSGEDEQFF. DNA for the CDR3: TGTGCCAGCAGCCGCAGGACTAGCGGAGAAGACGAGCAGTTCTTC.

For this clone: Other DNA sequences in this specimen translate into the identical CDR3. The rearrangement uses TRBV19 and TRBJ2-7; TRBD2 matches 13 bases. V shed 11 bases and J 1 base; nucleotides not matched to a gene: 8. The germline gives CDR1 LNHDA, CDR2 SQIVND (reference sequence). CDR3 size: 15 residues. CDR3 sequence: CASSGTSGASYEQYF. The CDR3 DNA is TGTGCCTCCAGTGGGACTAGCGGGGCATCCTACGAGCAGTACTTC.

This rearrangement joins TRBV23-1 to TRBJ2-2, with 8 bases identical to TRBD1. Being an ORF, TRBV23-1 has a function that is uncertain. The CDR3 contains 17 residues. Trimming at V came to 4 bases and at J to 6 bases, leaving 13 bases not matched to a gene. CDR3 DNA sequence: TGCGCCAGCAGTCCATACTTGACAGGGGATGGAGCCGGGGAGCTGTTTTTT. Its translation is CASSPYLTGDGAGELFF.

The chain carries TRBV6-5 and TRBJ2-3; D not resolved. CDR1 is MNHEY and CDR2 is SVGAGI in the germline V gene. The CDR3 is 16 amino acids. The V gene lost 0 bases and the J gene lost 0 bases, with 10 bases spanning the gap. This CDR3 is CASSYSGGKSTDTQYF. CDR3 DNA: TGTGCCAGCAGTTACTCGGGCGGCAAAAGCACAGATACGCAGTATTTT.

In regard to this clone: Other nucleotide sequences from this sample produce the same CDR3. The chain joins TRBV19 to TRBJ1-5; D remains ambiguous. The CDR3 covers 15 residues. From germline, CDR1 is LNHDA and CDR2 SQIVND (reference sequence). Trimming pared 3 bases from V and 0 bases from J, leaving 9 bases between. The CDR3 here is CASSMASYSNQPQHF. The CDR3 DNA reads TGTGCCAGTAGTATGGCCAGCTATAGCAATCAGCCCCAGCATTTT.